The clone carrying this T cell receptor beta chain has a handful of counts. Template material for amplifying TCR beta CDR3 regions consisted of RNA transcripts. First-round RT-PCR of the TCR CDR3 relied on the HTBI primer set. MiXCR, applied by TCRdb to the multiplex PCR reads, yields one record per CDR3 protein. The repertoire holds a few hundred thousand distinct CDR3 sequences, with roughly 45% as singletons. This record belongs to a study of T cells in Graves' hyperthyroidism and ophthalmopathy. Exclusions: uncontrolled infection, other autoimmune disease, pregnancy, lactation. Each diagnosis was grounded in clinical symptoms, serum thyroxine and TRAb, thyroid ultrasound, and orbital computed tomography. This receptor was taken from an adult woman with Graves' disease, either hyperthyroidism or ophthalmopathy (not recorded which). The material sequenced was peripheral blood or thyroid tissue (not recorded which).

The CDR3 loop is CSARDQGNEKLFF. The CDR3 nucleotides read TGCAGTGCTAGAGATCAGGGGAATGAAAAACTGTTTTTT. This chain joins TRBV20-1 and TRBJ1-4, with D perhaps TRBD1 (6 bases). The V and J ends lost 0 bases and 5 bases respectively, with 7 bases between them. Looked up from germline, CDR1 is DFQATT and CDR2 is SNEGSKA (reference sequence). The CDR3 is 13 amino acids.